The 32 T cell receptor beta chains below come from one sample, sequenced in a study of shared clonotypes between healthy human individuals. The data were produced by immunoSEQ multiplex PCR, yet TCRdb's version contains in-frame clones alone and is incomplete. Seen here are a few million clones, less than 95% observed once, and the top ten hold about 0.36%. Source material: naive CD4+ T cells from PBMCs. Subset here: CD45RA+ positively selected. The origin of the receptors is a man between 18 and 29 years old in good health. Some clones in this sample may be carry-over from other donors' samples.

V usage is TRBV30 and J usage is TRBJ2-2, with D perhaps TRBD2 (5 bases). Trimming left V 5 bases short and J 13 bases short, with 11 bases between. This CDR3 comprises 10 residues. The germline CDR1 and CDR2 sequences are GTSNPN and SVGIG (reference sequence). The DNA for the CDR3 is TGTGCCTGGGCTCACCGGGGGCTGTTTTTT. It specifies CAWAHRGLFF.

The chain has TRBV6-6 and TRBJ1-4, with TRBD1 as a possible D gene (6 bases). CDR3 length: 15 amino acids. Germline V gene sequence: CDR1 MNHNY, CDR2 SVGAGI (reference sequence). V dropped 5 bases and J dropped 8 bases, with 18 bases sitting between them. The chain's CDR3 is CASSQRTEGGEKLFF. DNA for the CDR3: TGTGCCAGCAGTCAAAGGACAGAAGGGGGGGAAAAACTGTTTTTT.

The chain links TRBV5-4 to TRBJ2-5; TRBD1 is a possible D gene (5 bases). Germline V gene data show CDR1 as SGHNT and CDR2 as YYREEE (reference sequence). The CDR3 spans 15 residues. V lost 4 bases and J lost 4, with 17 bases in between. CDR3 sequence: CASSQNRWRGETQYF. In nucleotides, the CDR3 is TGTGCCAGCAGCCAAAACAGGTGGCGCGGAGAGACCCAGTACTTC.

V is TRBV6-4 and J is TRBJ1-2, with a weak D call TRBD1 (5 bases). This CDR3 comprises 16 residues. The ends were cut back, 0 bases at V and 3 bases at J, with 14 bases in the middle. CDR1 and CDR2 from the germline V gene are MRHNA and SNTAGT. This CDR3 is CASSDSISGDHYGYTF. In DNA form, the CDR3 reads TGTGCCAGCAGTGACTCGATAAGCGGGGACCACTATGGCTACACCTTC.

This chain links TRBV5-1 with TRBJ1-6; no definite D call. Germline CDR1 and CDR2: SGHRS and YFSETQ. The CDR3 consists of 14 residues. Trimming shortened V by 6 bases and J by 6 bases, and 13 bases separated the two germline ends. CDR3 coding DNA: TGCGCCAGCACCACAGCGGGTCGTAATTCACCCCTCCACTTT. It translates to CASTTAGRNSPLHF.

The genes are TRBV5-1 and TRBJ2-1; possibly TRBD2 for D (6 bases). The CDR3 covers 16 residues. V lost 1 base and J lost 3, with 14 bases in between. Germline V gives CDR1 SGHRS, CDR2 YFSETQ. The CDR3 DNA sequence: TGCGCCAGCAGCTTGAACGACGGGAGAGGCTACAATGAGCAGTTCTTC. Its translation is CASSLNDGRGYNEQFF.

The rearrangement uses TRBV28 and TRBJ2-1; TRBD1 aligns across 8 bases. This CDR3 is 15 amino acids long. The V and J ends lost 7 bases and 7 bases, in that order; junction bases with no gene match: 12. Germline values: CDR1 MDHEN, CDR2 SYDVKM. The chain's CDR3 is CASTYPGTGRNEQFF. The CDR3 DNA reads TGTGCCAGCACCTACCCCGGGACAGGCCGTAATGAGCAGTTCTTC. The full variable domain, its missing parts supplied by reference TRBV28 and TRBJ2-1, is DVKVTQSSRYLVKRTGEKVFLECVQDMDHENMFWYRQDPGLGLRLIYFSYDVKMKEKGDIPEGYSVSREKKERFSLILESASTNQTSMYLCASTYPGTGRNEQFFGPGTRLTVL.

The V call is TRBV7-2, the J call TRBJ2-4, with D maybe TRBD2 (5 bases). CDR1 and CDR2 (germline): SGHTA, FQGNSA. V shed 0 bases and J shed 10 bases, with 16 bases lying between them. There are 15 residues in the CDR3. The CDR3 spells CASSLAVGRRGIQYF. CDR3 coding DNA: TGTGCCAGCAGCTTAGCGGTTGGCCGCCGGGGTATTCAGTACTTC.

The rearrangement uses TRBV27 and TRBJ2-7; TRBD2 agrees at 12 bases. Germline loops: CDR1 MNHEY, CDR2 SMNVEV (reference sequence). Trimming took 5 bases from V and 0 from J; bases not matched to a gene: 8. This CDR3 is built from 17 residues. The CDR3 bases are TGTGCCAGCAGTCCGCCGGGACTAGCGGGCACCTCCTACGAGCAGTACTTC. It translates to CASSPPGLAGTSYEQYF.

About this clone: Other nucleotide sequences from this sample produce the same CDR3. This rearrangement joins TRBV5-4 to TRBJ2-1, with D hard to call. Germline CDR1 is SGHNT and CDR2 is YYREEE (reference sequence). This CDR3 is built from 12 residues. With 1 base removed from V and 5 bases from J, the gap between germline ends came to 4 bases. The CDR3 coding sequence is TGTGCCAGCAGCTTGTTAGACAATGAGCAGTTCTTC. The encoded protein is CASSLLDNEQFF. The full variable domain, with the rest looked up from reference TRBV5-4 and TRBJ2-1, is ETGVTQSPTHLIKTRGQQVTLRCSSQSGHNTVSWYQQALGQGPQFIFQYYREEENGRGNFPPRFSGLQFPNYSSELNVNALELDDSALYLCASSLLDNEQFFGPGTRLTVL.

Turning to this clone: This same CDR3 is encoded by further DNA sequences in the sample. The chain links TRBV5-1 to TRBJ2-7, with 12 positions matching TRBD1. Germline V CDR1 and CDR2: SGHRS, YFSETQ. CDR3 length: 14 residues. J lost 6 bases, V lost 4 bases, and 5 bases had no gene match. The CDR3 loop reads CASSPGQGAREQYF. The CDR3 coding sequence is TGCGCCAGCAGCCCGGGACAGGGGGCTCGCGAGCAGTACTTC. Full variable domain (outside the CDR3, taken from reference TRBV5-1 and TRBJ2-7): KAGVTQTPRYLIKTRGQQVTLSCSPISGHRSVSWYQQTPGQGLQFLFEYFSETQRNKGNFPGRFSGRQFSNSRSEMNVSTLELGDSALYLCASSPGQGAREQYFGPGTRLTVT.

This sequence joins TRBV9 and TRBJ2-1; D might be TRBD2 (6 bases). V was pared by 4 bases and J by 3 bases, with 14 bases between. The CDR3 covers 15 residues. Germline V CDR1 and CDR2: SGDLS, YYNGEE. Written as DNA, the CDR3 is TGTGCCAGCAGCTCCTCGGGGGACTTCTACAATGAGCAGTTCTTC. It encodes CASSSSGDFYNEQFF.

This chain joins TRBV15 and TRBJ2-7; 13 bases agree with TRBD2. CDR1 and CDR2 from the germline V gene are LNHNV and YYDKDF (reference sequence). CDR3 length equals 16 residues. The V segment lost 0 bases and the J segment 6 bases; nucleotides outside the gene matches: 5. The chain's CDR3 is CATSRDRGLAGSEQYF. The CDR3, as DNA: TGTGCCACCAGCAGAGATCGGGGACTAGCGGGAAGCGAGCAGTACTTC.

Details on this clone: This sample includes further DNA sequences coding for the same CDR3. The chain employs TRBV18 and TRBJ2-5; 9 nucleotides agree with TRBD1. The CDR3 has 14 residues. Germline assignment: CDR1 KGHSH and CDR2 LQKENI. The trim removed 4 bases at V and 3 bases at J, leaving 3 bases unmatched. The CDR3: CASSRRTGEETQYF. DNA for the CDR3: TGTGCCAGCTCACGCAGGACAGGGGAAGAGACCCAGTACTTC.

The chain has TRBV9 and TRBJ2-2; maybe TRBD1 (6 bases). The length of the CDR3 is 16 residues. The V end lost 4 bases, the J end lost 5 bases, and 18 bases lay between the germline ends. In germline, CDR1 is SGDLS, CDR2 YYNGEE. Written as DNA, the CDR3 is TGTGCCAGCAGCTCCCCTGAAGGGGGTTTGACCGGGGAGCTGTTTTTT. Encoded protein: CASSSPEGGLTGELFF. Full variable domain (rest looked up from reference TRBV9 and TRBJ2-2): DSGVTQTPKHLITATGQRVTLRCSPRSGDLSVYWYQQSLDQGLQFLIQYYNGEERAKGNILERFSAQQFPDLHSELNLSSLELGDSALYFCASSSPEGGLTGELFFGEGSRLTVL.

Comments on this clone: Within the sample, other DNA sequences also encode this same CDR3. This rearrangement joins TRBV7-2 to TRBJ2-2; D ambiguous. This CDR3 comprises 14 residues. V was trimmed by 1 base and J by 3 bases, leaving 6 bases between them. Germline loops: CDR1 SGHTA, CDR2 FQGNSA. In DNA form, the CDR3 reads TGTGCCAGCAGCTTAGGCCGCTACACCGGGGAGCTGTTTTTT. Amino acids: CASSLGRYTGELFF.

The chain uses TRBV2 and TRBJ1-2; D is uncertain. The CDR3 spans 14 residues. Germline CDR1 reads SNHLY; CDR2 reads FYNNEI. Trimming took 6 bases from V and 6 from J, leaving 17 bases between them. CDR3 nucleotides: TGTGCCAGCAGGTATATAGAGGAGTGGCATGGCTACACCTTC. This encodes CASRYIEEWHGYTF.

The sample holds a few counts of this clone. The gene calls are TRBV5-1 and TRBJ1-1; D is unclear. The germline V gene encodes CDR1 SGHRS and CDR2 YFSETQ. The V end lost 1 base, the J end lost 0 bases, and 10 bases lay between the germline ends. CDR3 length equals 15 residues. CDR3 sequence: CASSLIGTVNTEAFF. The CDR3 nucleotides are TGCGCCAGCAGCTTGATTGGAACAGTGAACACTGAAGCTTTCTTT.

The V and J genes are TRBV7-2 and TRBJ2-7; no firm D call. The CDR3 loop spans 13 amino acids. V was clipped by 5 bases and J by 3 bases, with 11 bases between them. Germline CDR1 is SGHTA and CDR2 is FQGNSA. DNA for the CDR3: TGTGCCAGCAGCACGTCCCATGGCTACGAGCAGTACTTC. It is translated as CASSTSHGYEQYF.

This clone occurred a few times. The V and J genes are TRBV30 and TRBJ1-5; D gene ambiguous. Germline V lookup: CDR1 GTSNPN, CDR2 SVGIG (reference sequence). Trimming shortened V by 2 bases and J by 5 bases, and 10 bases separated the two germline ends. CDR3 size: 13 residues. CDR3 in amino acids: CAWSSNRDQPQHF. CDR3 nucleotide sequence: TGTGCCTGGAGTTCCAATCGCGATCAGCCCCAGCATTTT.

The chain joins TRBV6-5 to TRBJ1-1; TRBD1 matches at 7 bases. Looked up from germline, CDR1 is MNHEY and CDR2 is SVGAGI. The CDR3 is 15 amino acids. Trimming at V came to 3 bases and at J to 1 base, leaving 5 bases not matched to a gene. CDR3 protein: CASSYFGQANTEAFF. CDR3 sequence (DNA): TGTGCCAGCAGTTATTTCGGACAGGCGAACACTGAAGCTTTCTTT.

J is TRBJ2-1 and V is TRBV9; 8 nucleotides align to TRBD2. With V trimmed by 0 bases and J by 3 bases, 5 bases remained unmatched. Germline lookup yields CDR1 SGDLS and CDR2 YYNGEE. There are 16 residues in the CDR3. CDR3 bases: TGTGCCAGCAGCGTAGCTGGGACTAGTCTCTACAATGAGCAGTTCTTC. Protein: CASSVAGTSLYNEQFF.

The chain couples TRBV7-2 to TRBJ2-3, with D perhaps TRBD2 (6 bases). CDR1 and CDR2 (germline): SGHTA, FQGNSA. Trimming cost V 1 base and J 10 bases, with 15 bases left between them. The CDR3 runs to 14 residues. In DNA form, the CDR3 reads TGTGCCAGCAGCTTAGTACGGGAGTTGGGTGCGCAGTATTTT. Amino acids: CASSLVRELGAQYF.

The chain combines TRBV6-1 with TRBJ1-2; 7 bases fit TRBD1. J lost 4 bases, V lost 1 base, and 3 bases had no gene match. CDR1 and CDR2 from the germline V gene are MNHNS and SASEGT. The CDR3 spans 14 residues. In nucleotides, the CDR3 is TGTGCCAGCAGTGAAGGACAGGGAAGCTATGGCTACACCTTC. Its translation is CASSEGQGSYGYTF.

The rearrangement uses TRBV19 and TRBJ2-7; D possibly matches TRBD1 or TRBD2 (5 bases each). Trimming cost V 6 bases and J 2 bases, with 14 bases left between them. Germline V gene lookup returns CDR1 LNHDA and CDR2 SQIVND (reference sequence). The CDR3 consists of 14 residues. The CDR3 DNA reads TGTGCCAGTAGGCCCAGAGGGGATACCTACGAGCAGTACTTC. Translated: CASRPRGDTYEQYF.

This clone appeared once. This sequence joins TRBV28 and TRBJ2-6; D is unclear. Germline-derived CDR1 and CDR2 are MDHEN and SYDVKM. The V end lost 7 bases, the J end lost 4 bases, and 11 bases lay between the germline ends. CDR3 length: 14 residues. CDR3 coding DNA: TGTGCCAGCATCTCGGGTTTCGGGGCCAACGTCCTGACTTTC. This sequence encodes CASISGFGANVLTF.

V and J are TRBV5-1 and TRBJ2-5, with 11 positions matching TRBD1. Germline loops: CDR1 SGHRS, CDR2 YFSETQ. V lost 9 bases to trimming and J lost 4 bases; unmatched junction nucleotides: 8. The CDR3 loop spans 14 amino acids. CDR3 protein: CATRGGQGGETQYF. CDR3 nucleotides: TGCGCCACCCGTGGGGGACAGGGGGGAGAGACCCAGTACTTC.

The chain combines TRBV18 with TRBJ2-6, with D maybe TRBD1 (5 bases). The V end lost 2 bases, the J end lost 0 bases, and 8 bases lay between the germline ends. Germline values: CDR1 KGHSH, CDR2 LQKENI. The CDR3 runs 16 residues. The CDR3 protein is CASSPKDNSGANVLTF. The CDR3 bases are TGTGCCAGCTCACCAAAGGACAACTCTGGGGCCAACGTCCTGACTTTC.

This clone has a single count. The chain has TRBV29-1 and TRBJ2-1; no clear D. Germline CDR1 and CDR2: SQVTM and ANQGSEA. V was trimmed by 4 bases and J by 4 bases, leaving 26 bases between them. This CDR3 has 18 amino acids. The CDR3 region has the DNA TGCAGCGTTGGAGGTCTACCCGGCTTCACGACTCTTTACAATGAGCAGTTCTTC. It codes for CSVGGLPGFTTLYNEQFF.

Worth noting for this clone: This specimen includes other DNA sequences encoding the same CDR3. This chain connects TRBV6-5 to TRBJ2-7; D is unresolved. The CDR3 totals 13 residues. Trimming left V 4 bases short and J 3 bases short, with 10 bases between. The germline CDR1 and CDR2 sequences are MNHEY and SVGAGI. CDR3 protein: CASSSPGGYEQYF. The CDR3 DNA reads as TGTGCCAGCAGTTCCCCGGGCGGCTACGAGCAGTACTTC.

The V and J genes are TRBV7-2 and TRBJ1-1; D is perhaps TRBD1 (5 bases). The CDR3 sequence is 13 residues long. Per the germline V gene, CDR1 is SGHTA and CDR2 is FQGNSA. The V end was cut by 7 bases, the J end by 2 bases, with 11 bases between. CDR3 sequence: CASNGRVNTEAFF. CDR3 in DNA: TGTGCCAGCAACGGCAGGGTAAACACTGAAGCTTTCTTT.

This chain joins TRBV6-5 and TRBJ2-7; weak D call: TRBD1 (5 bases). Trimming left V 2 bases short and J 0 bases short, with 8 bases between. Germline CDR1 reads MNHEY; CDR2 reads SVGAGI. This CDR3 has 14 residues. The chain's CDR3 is CASSYGRASYEQYF. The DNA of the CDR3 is TGTGCCAGCAGTTACGGCAGGGCCTCCTACGAGCAGTACTTC.